Listed below are T cell receptor beta chains from one sample, sequenced in a study of molecular identifiers for immune sequencing clone quantification. TCRdb independently ran MiXCR on the PCR reads; one entry per CDR3 protein. The table lists under 800,000 distinct CDR3 sequences, around 25% of them singletons. The specimen was naive CD8+ T cells from blood, with Jurkat cell RNA spiked in. These receptors all stem from a human donor in good health. Some libraries in this study had Jurkat cell RNA spiked in. CDR3s include the opening cysteine and the closing phenylalanine or tryptophan. The D gene is left open where the match is weak. Not all rows give a size; the values are once, few, many and, for expanded clones, a class.

abundance: many
d_gene: TRBD1
v_gene: TRBV6-5
j_gene: TRBJ2-1
CDR3aa: CASSPTGGSYFF
CDR3nt: TGTGCCAGCAGCCCGACAGGGGGAAGTTATTTCTTC

abundance: -
d_gene: -
v_gene: TRBV28
j_gene: TRBJ2-7
CDR3aa: CASSFGRESYEQYF
CDR3nt: TGTGCCAGCAGTTTCGGAAGAGAGTCCTACGAGCAGTACTTC

abundance: once
d_gene: -
v_gene: TRBV6-2/TRBV6-3
j_gene: TRBJ2-1
CDR3aa: CATFDRPYNEQFF
CDR3nt: TGTGCCACCTTCGACAGGCCCTACAATGAGCAGTTCTTC

abundance: many
d_gene: -
v_gene: TRBV6-5
j_gene: TRBJ2-6
CDR3aa: CASSYEGWANVLTF
CDR3nt: TGTGCCAGCAGTTACGAGGGTTGGGCCAACGTCCTGACTTTC

abundance: many
d_gene: TRBD1
v_gene: TRBV6-5
j_gene: TRBJ1-5
CDR3aa: CASSSGQGAGQPQHF
CDR3nt: TGTGCCAGCAGTTCAGGACAGGGGGCCGGTCAGCCCCAGCATTTT

abundance: many
d_gene: TRBD2
v_gene: TRBV5-1
j_gene: TRBJ2-7
CDR3aa: CASSPIAGAYEQYF
CDR3nt: TGCGCCAGCAGCCCGATAGCGGGCGCCTACGAGCAGTACTTC

abundance: -
d_gene: -
v_gene: TRBV5-4
j_gene: TRBJ2-2
CDR3aa: CASSNPGRTGLGELFF
CDR3nt: TGTGCCAGCAGCAACCCCGGGAGGACAGGGTTGGGGGAGCTGTTTTTT

abundance: many
d_gene: -
v_gene: TRBV6-1
j_gene: TRBJ2-2
CDR3aa: CAGGTGELFF
CDR3nt: TGTGCGGGGGGCACCGGGGAGCTGTTTTTT

abundance: few
d_gene: -
v_gene: TRBV11-2
j_gene: TRBJ2-5
CDR3aa: CASSPPPVGETQYF
CDR3nt: TGTGCCAGCAGCCCACCCCCCGTTGGGGAGACCCAGTACTTC

abundance: few
d_gene: TRBD2
v_gene: TRBV28
j_gene: TRBJ2-7
CDR3aa: CASSLRGLSGRAWEQYF
CDR3nt: TGTGCCAGCAGTTTAAGGGGTTTGAGCGGGAGGGCCTGGGAGCAGTACTTC

abundance: -
d_gene: TRBD2
v_gene: TRBV6-5
j_gene: TRBJ2-7
CDR3aa: CASSYSVAGGGEQYF
CDR3nt: TGTGCCAGCAGTTACTCGGTAGCGGGAGGCGGGGAGCAGTACTTC

abundance: -
d_gene: TRBD2
v_gene: TRBV20-1
j_gene: TRBJ2-3
CDR3aa: CSARGVTSGGNTDTQYF
CDR3nt: TGCAGTGCTAGGGGGGTGACTAGCGGGGGGAACACAGATACGCAGTATTTT

abundance: many
d_gene: TRBD2
v_gene: TRBV7-9
j_gene: TRBJ2-3
CDR3aa: CASTRTSGRDTQYF
CDR3nt: TGTGCCAGCACCCGGACTAGCGGGAGAGATACGCAGTATTTT

abundance: -
d_gene: -
v_gene: TRBV4-3
j_gene: TRBJ1-1
CDR3aa: CARRQDIGRYTEAFF
CDR3nt: TGCGCCCGCCGCCAAGATATCGGCCGGTACACTGAAGCTTTCTTT

abundance: few
d_gene: TRBD2
v_gene: TRBV12-3/TRBV12-4
j_gene: TRBJ2-1
CDR3aa: CASSPVGTSTNNEQFF
CDR3nt: TGTGCCAGCAGTCCCGTGGGGACTAGCACAAACAATGAGCAGTTCTTC

abundance: many
d_gene: -
v_gene: TRBV4-3
j_gene: TRBJ2-7
CDR3aa: CASSQELSGGALSYEQYF
CDR3nt: TGCGCCAGCAGCCAAGAACTTTCCGGCGGGGCGCTCTCCTACGAGCAGTACTTC

abundance: few
d_gene: -
v_gene: TRBV2
j_gene: TRBJ2-3
CDR3aa: CASRGPETESSTDTQYF
CDR3nt: TGTGCCAGCAGGGGACCGGAGACGGAGTCCAGCACAGATACGCAGTATTTT

abundance: -
d_gene: TRBD2
v_gene: TRBV28
j_gene: TRBJ2-1
CDR3aa: CASSTPGLAFYNEQFF
CDR3nt: TGTGCCAGCAGTACCCCGGGACTAGCGTTCTACAATGAGCAGTTCTTC

abundance: few
d_gene: -
v_gene: TRBV19
j_gene: TRBJ1-5
CDR3aa: CASKDYSSSNQPQHF
CDR3nt: TGTGCCAGTAAGGACTACAGCTCTAGCAATCAGCCCCAGCATTTT

abundance: -
d_gene: TRBD2
v_gene: TRBV20-1
j_gene: TRBJ2-3
CDR3aa: CSAPKRGGLADTQYF
CDR3nt: TGCAGTGCCCCGAAGCGGGGGGGCCTGGCAGATACGCAGTATTTT

abundance: many
d_gene: -
v_gene: TRBV4-1
j_gene: TRBJ1-2
CDR3aa: CASSQDLGSMDIYGYTF
CDR3nt: TGCGCCAGCAGCCAAGATCTGGGTAGTATGGATATCTATGGCTACACCTTC

abundance: many
d_gene: -
v_gene: TRBV5-1
j_gene: TRBJ2-7
CDR3aa: CASSFNQGTYEQYF
CDR3nt: TGCGCCAGCAGCTTCAACCAGGGGACCTACGAGCAGTACTTC

abundance: few
d_gene: TRBD2
v_gene: TRBV19
j_gene: TRBJ2-7
CDR3aa: CASSIGSGDYEQYF
CDR3nt: TGTGCCAGTAGTATAGGGAGCGGGGATTACGAGCAGTACTTC

abundance: few
d_gene: -
v_gene: TRBV7-6
j_gene: TRBJ2-5
CDR3aa: CASSRDTPLRTQYF
CDR3nt: TGTGCCAGCAGCAGGGACACCCCCCTGAGGACCCAGTACTTC

abundance: many
d_gene: -
v_gene: TRBV7-9
j_gene: TRBJ1-1
CDR3aa: CASSPPAGAEAFF
CDR3nt: TGTGCCAGCAGCCCGCCTGCGGGCGCTGAAGCTTTCTTT

abundance: few
d_gene: TRBD2
v_gene: TRBV9
j_gene: TRBJ2-2
CDR3aa: CASSPPQAGSTGELFF
CDR3nt: TGTGCCAGCAGCCCCCCCCAAGCGGGAAGCACCGGGGAGCTGTTTTTT

abundance: few
d_gene: TRBD2
v_gene: TRBV24-1
j_gene: TRBJ2-2
CDR3aa: CATSDLHTSGGNTGELFF
CDR3nt: TGTGCCACCAGTGATTTGCATACTAGCGGGGGAAACACCGGGGAGCTGTTTTTT

abundance: -
d_gene: -
v_gene: TRBV5-3
j_gene: TRBJ2-2
CDR3aa: CASTLHAGDLHTGELFF
CDR3nt: TGTGCCAGCACCCTTCACGCTGGCGATTTACACACCGGGGAGCTGTTTTTT

abundance: many
d_gene: TRBD1
v_gene: TRBV4-3
j_gene: TRBJ1-1
CDR3aa: CASSQDSGTGEAFF
CDR3nt: TGCGCCAGCAGCCAAGATTCCGGGACAGGGGAAGCTTTCTTT

abundance: many
d_gene: -
v_gene: TRBV30
j_gene: TRBJ2-1
CDR3aa: CAWSTRPGYNEQFF
CDR3nt: TGTGCCTGGAGTACGAGGCCCGGTTACAATGAGCAGTTCTTC

abundance: few
d_gene: -
v_gene: TRBV6-1
j_gene: TRBJ1-5
CDR3aa: CASRTWQPQHF
CDR3nt: TGTGCCAGTAGAACATGGCAGCCCCAGCATTTT

abundance: -
d_gene: -
v_gene: TRBV28
j_gene: TRBJ1-1
CDR3aa: CASSPPGPTEAFF
CDR3nt: TGTGCCAGCAGTCCCCCCGGGCCTACTGAAGCTTTCTTT

abundance: many
d_gene: -
v_gene: TRBV30
j_gene: TRBJ1-1
CDR3aa: CAWSGGAEAFF
CDR3nt: TGTGCCTGGAGTGGAGGAGCTGAAGCTTTCTTT

abundance: few
d_gene: TRBD2
v_gene: TRBV7-3
j_gene: TRBJ2-2
CDR3aa: CASSFSGSGGELFF
CDR3nt: TGTGCCAGCAGCTTTAGCGGGAGCGGCGGGGAGCTGTTTTTT

abundance: -
d_gene: TRBD1
v_gene: TRBV7-6
j_gene: TRBJ2-1
CDR3aa: CASSPLLQGATYNEQFF
CDR3nt: TGTGCCAGCAGCCCGCTACTACAGGGGGCCACCTACAATGAGCAGTTCTTC

abundance: -
d_gene: TRBD2
v_gene: TRBV7-3
j_gene: TRBJ2-5
CDR3aa: CASSPSAGAPETQYF
CDR3nt: TGTGCCAGCAGCCCCAGTGCGGGAGCACCAGAGACCCAGTACTTC

abundance: -
d_gene: TRBD2
v_gene: TRBV11-3
j_gene: TRBJ2-2
CDR3aa: CASSSSGRATNTGELFF
CDR3nt: TGTGCCAGCAGCTCATCCGGGAGGGCGACGAACACCGGGGAGCTGTTTTTT

abundance: -
d_gene: -
v_gene: TRBV21-1
j_gene: TRBJ1-1
CDR3aa: CASSGMGQGPLNTEAFF
CDR3nt: TGTGCCAGCAGCGGGATGGGGCAGGGACCCCTGAACACTGAAGCTTTCTTT

abundance: many
d_gene: -
v_gene: TRBV20-1
j_gene: TRBJ1-5
CDR3aa: CSARGGQPQHF
CDR3nt: TGCAGTGCTAGAGGAGGACAGCCCCAGCATTTT

abundance: -
d_gene: -
v_gene: TRBV5-3
j_gene: TRBJ2-7
CDR3aa: CASSFDGGVRQYF
CDR3nt: TGTGCCAGCAGCTTCGACGGGGGCGTCAGGCAGTACTTC

abundance: -
d_gene: -
v_gene: TRBV9
j_gene: TRBJ2-7
CDR3aa: CASSVEVGSYEQYF
CDR3nt: TGTGCCAGCAGCGTCGAGGTAGGCTCCTACGAGCAGTACTTC

abundance: few
d_gene: TRBD2
v_gene: TRBV15
j_gene: TRBJ2-1
CDR3aa: CATSGLAGGFYNEQFF
CDR3nt: TGTGCCACCAGCGGTCTGGCGGGAGGCTTCTACAATGAGCAGTTCTTC

abundance: -
d_gene: -
v_gene: TRBV24-1
j_gene: TRBJ2-7
CDR3aa: CAAGTGYEQYF
CDR3nt: TGTGCCGCCGGGACGGGATACGAGCAGTACTTC

abundance: -
d_gene: -
v_gene: TRBV19
j_gene: TRBJ1-1
CDR3aa: CASSMRHNEAFF
CDR3nt: TGTGCCAGTAGTATGCGACACAATGAAGCTTTCTTT

abundance: -
d_gene: -
v_gene: TRBV7-9
j_gene: TRBJ1-3
CDR3aa: CACSDGTWGSGNTIYF
CDR3nt: TGTGCCTGCAGCGACGGGACGTGGGGCTCTGGAAACACCATATATTTT

abundance: many
d_gene: -
v_gene: TRBV14
j_gene: TRBJ2-3
CDR3aa: CASSQETEGYTQYF
CDR3nt: TGTGCCAGCAGCCAAGAAACGGAGGGCTATACGCAGTATTTT